The next 31 T cell receptor beta chains were all read from a single sample in a study of regulatory T cells in long-lasting Graves disease. Both iRepertoire HTBI primers and Arm-PCR of CDR3 regions were used to build the TCR beta libraries. TCRdb analysed the multiplex PCR reads with MiXCR anew, one entry per CDR3 protein. This table has 350,000 to 550,000 distinct CDR3 sequences, about 15% appearing once. This sample's time point: newly diagnosed GD, antithyroid drugs for less than 3 months. RNA isolated from PBMCs was used to make the TCR library. The same specimen was also included in a second study, on T cells in Graves' hyperthyroidism and ophthalmopathy.

The sample in question was peripheral blood mononuclear cells (PBMCs), obtained at new diagnosis, from a patient treated with antithyroid drugs. The receptor set was obtained from a woman in her late teens or twenties with Graves disease.

At least ten counts were recorded for this clonotype. J is TRBJ1-2 and V is TRBV2; possibly TRBD1 for D (6 bases). The CDR3 contains 14 residues. Trimming shortened V by 6 bases and J by 3 bases, and 14 bases separated the two germline ends. The germline gives CDR1 SNHLY, CDR2 FYNNEI. This CDR3 reads CASSSGVGDYGYTF. CDR3 DNA sequence: TGTGCCAGCAGCTCAGGGGTTGGAGACTATGGCTACACCTTC.

Concerning this clonotype itself: This likely stems from a read error, as it lies one base from a far larger clone. V gene TRBV28 combines with J gene TRBJ2-1; 8 nucleotides agree with TRBD1. The CDR3 spans 16 residues. With V trimmed by 4 bases and J by 10 bases, 15 bases remained unmatched. The germline gives CDR1 MDHEN, CDR2 SYDVKM. CDR3 region: CASSSPMTGVGYEQFF. CDR3 DNA sequence: TGTGCCAGCAGTTCCCCTATGACAGGGGTGGGGTACGAGCAGTTCTTC.

In its sample, this clonotype was seen a few times. The CDR3 nucleotides read TGTGCCAGCAGCCCCCAGGTGTGGGGGCTCGGTGGCACAGATACGCAGTATTTT. Encoded protein: CASSPQVWGLGGTDTQYF. The V and J genes are TRBV9 and TRBJ2-3; D is perhaps TRBD1 (6 bases). There are 18 residues in the CDR3. Per the germline V gene, CDR1 is SGDLS and CDR2 is YYNGEE. V was pared by 4 bases and J by 1 base, with 22 bases between.

There are many counts of this clonotype. The chain recombines TRBV2 with TRBJ1-2; 12 positions match TRBD1. The trim removed 11 bases at V and 3 bases at J, leaving 13 bases unmatched. Per germline, CDR1 SNHLY and CDR2 FYNNEI. The CDR3 spans 16 residues. CDR3 sequence reads: CAAPGTGGEGDYGYTF. The CDR3 DNA reads TGTGCCGCTCCGGGGACAGGGGGCGAAGGTGACTATGGCTACACCTTC.

This clonotype showed up many times. The rearrangement joins TRBV28 to TRBJ2-5; 9 bases agree with TRBD2. In germline, CDR1 is MDHEN, CDR2 SYDVKM. With V trimmed by 2 bases and J by 5 bases, 6 bases remained unmatched. The CDR3 consists of 15 residues. The chain's CDR3 is CASSLPSGKWETQYF. CDR3 DNA: TGTGCCAGCAGTTTACCTAGCGGGAAATGGGAGACCCAGTACTTC.

This clonotype was counted at least ten times. The chain carries TRBV27 and TRBJ2-3; D gene uncertain. Trimming removed 5 bases from V and 4 bases from J, with 13 bases in between. Germline values: CDR1 MNHEY, CDR2 SMNVEV (reference sequence). The CDR3 length is 14 residues. In DNA, the CDR3 is TGTGCCAGCAGTAACGCGGACCATGCAGATACGCAGTATTTT. Translated, it gives CASSNADHADTQYF.

The rearrangement links TRBV7-9 to TRBJ2-1, with D possibly matching TRBD1 (5 bases). CDR1 is SEHNR, CDR2 FQNEAQ, per germline (reference sequence). The CDR3 contains 14 residues. V lost 1 base, J lost 7 bases, and 11 bases lay in between. CDR3 nucleotides: TGTGCCAGCAGCTTAGTACAGGATTTAAATGAGCAGTTCTTC. Translation: CASSLVQDLNEQFF.

The chain employs TRBV2 and TRBJ2-3, with 14 positions matching TRBD2. The V gene's germline CDR1 is SNHLY and CDR2 FYNNEI. V lost 8 bases, J lost 8 bases, and 6 bases stayed unmatched. This CDR3 is built from 14 residues. Here the CDR3 reads CASEGLAGVGTQYF. The CDR3 bases are TGTGCCAGCGAGGGACTAGCGGGAGTTGGTACGCAGTATTTT.

This clonotype turned up a few times. V is TRBV29-1 and J is TRBJ2-2, with TRBD2 matching 7 bases. The CDR3 extends over 16 amino acids. The ends lost 8 bases at V and 4 bases at J; junction bases unmatched: 16. The germline gives CDR1 SQVTM, CDR2 ANQGSEA. CDR3 nucleotides: TGCAGCACCTCCTTTAGCGGCGGGAGCGGCACCGGGGAGCTGTTTTTT. Protein: CSTSFSGGSGTGELFF.

This clonotype was counted once. The rearrangement links TRBV9 to TRBJ2-1; a possible D gene is TRBD2 (6 bases). V lost 5 bases and J 6 bases, leaving 12 bases between the germline ends. CDR1 is SGDLS and CDR2 is YYNGEE in the germline V gene. CDR3 size: 13 residues. The CDR3: CASSGRLPNEQFF. CDR3 sequence (DNA): TGTGCCAGCAGTGGGAGGCTCCCCAATGAGCAGTTCTTC.

CDR3 nucleotides: TGTGCCACCAAGACAGGGGGCGCATCCGGAAACACCATATATTTT. This sequence encodes CATKTGGASGNTIYF. The gene calls are TRBV28 and TRBJ1-3, with 10 bases aligning to TRBD1. The CDR3 extends over 15 amino acids. Unmatched junction bases numbered 10, after V lost 10 bases and J lost 4 bases. Germline CDR1 and CDR2: MDHEN and SYDVKM.

This clonotype turned up a few times. The chain links TRBV9 to TRBJ2-5; 15 bases agree with TRBD2. The CDR3 is made up of 17 amino acids. V gave up 0 bases and J gave up 5 bases; unmatched junction bases: 5. Per the germline V gene, CDR1 is SGDLS and CDR2 is YYNGEE. The CDR3 loop is CASSVGTSGRAGETQYF. The DNA for the CDR3 is TGTGCCAGCAGCGTAGGGACTAGCGGGAGGGCGGGGGAGACCCAGTACTTC.

Many counts were recorded for this clonotype. V is TRBV28 and J is TRBJ1-2; tentatively, D is TRBD1 (5 bases). V lost 5 bases and J 7 bases, leaving 14 bases between the germline ends. The CDR3 covers 13 residues. Germline V gene data show CDR1 as MDHEN and CDR2 as SYDVKM. CDR3 nucleotides: TGTGCCAGCAGTGCAAGCGGGGGGGTTGGCTACACCTTC. Protein: CASSASGGVGYTF.

This clonotype is a singleton in its sample. The V call is TRBV4-3, the J call TRBJ1-2; 7 bases align to TRBD1. Germline V gene lookup returns CDR1 LGHNA and CDR2 YSLEER. Germline trimming cut 8 bases from V and 0 bases from J; bases unmatched to any gene: 9. The CDR3 spans 15 residues. The CDR3: CASARTGSSNYGYTF. For the CDR3, the DNA is TGCGCCAGCGCGAGGACAGGAAGCTCTAACTATGGCTACACCTTC.

This clonotype was recorded many times. This chain joins TRBV12-3 or TRBV12-4 and TRBJ2-2; 8 nucleotides match TRBD2. Germline trimming cut 8 bases from V and 7 bases from J; bases unmatched to any gene: 9. The CDR3 has 14 amino acids. For the CDR3, the DNA is TGTGCCAGCCATAGGGCGGGAGGAGACGGGGAGCTGTTTTTT. It translates to CASHRAGGDGELFF.

This clonotype was counted at least ten times. V is TRBV28 and J is TRBJ2-2, with TRBD1 as a possible D gene (5 bases). The V gene lost 7 bases and the J gene lost 0 bases, with 12 bases spanning the gap. The CDR3 length is 15 residues. Germline CDR1 and CDR2: MDHEN and SYDVKM. Written as DNA, the CDR3 is TGTGCCAGCACAGAAACAGGCTCGAACACCGGGGAGCTGTTTTTT. Its protein is CASTETGSNTGELFF. Combining the CDR3 with reference TRBV28 and TRBJ2-2 gives the whole variable domain DVKVTQSSRYLVKRTGEKVFLECVQDMDHENMFWYRQDPGLGLRLIYFSYDVKMKEKGDIPEGYSVSREKKERFSLILESASTNQTSMYLCASTETGSNTGELFFGEGSRLTVL.

This clonotype was counted between two and nine times. This chain links TRBV10-2 with TRBJ1-5; unclear D gene. This CDR3 spans 15 amino acids. V was pared by 2 bases and J by 5 bases, with 13 bases between. Germline CDR1 is WSHSY and CDR2 is SAAADI. The CDR3 region is CASSETRGAYQPQHF. In DNA form, the CDR3 reads TGCGCCAGCAGTGAGACCCGGGGTGCCTATCAGCCCCAGCATTTT.

In its sample, this clonotype was seen many times. The chain combines TRBV12-3 or TRBV12-4 with TRBJ2-4; 11 bases map to TRBD2. Losses at the gene ends were 1 base for V and 0 bases for J; bases not matched to a gene: 2. This CDR3 spans 17 amino acids. In nucleotides, the CDR3 is TGTGCCAGCAGTTTAGGGCTAGCGGGAGGAGCCAAAAACATTCAGTACTTC. This gives the protein CASSLGLAGGAKNIQYF.

This clonotype was seen at least ten times. DNA for the CDR3: TGTGCCAGCAGTTTATATGGGACAGGACTTGCTGGAAACACCATATATTTT. Its protein is CASSLYGTGLAGNTIYF. The gene calls are TRBV27 and TRBJ1-3; 8 positions agree with TRBD1. V trimming: 1 base; J trimming: 2 bases; junction bases outside the gene matches: 7. The CDR3 runs 17 residues. The germline CDR1 and CDR2 sequences are MNHEY and SMNVEV (reference sequence).

Only a few counts were recorded for this clonotype. The CDR3 region is CASSWGTDTNYGYTF. The CDR3, as DNA: TGTGCCAGCAGCTGGGGGACAGATACTAACTATGGCTACACCTTC. V usage is TRBV7-9 and J usage is TRBJ1-2; 7 bases align to TRBD1. The trim removed 4 bases at V and 0 bases at J, leaving 5 bases unmatched. Germline CDR1 SEHNR, CDR2 FQNEAQ (reference sequence). This CDR3 region has 15 residues.

A few counts support this clonotype. The chain is built from TRBV10-2 and TRBJ1-1; 8 bases map to TRBD1. V was pared by 2 bases and J by 11 bases, with 7 bases of the junction left unmatched. This CDR3 has 13 amino acids. CDR1 is WSHSY, CDR2 SAAADI, per germline. The CDR3 is CASSERTGSGAFF. The CDR3 bases are TGCGCCAGCAGTGAGAGGACAGGGAGCGGCGCTTTCTTT.

This clonotype occurred many times. The chain recombines TRBV13 with TRBJ2-7; maybe TRBD2 (5 bases). CDR1 is PRHDT, CDR2 FYEKMQ, per germline (reference sequence). CDR3 length equals 15 residues. V lost 3 bases, J lost 3 bases, and 15 bases lay in between. CDR3 sequence (DNA): TGTGCCAGCAGCTTCGGGAACGGGGAAATCTACGAGCAGTACTTC. This translates into CASSFGNGEIYEQYF.

The rearrangement joins TRBV27 to TRBJ2-1; a possible D gene is TRBD2 (6 bases). The CDR3 spans 16 residues. Germline V gene data show CDR1 as MNHEY and CDR2 as SMNVEV (reference sequence). V was shortened by 5 bases and J by 6 bases, with 20 bases between the two germline ends. This CDR3 reads CASSLRLVGGRNEQFF. In DNA, the CDR3 is TGTGCCAGCAGTCTCCGACTAGTGGGAGGTCGCAATGAGCAGTTCTTC.

The CDR3 DNA is TGTGCCAGCAGCTTAGGCGGTCCGTCTGGCACAGATACGCAGTATTTT. Its protein is CASSLGGPSGTDTQYF. The rearrangement uses TRBV13 and TRBJ2-3; D unresolved. Germline-derived CDR1 and CDR2 are PRHDT and FYEKMQ (reference sequence). With 0 bases removed from V and 1 base from J, the gap between germline ends came to 11 bases. CDR3 length equals 16 residues.

The chain employs TRBV9 and TRBJ2-7; the D gene is possibly TRBD1 (6 bases). Germline-derived CDR1 and CDR2 are SGDLS and YYNGEE. The CDR3 runs to 16 residues. The germline V and J ends were trimmed by 0 bases and 3 bases, with 16 bases remaining between them. The CDR3 here is CASSVGGHGSGYEQYF. CDR3 nucleotides: TGTGCCAGCAGCGTAGGGGGACATGGGAGTGGCTACGAGCAGTACTTC. Full variable domain (missing parts from reference TRBV9 and TRBJ2-7): DSGVTQTPKHLITATGQRVTLRCSPRSGDLSVYWYQQSLDQGLQFLIQYYNGEERAKGNILERFSAQQFPDLHSELNLSSLELGDSALYFCASSVGGHGSGYEQYFGPGTRLTVT.

This rearrangement joins TRBV7-9 to TRBJ2-7, with unresolved D. Germline CDR1 reads SEHNR; CDR2 reads FQNEAQ (reference sequence). The CDR3 has 15 residues. Trimming removed 3 bases from V and 5 bases from J, with 17 bases in between. The CDR3 bases are TGTGCCAGCAGCTTTAGCTGGGAACCCCATCACGAGCAGTACTTC. Protein: CASSFSWEPHHEQYF.

The table lists this clonotype with many counts. The chain carries TRBV12-5 and TRBJ2-1, with 10 bases fitting TRBD2. The junction had 7 bases not matched to a gene; V was cut back by 1 base and J by 7 bases. This CDR3 region has 16 residues. CDR1 LGHNT and CDR2 FRNRAP come from the germline V gene. The CDR3, as DNA: TGTGCTAGTGGTTTGGGATCTAGCGGGAGTGGGAATGAGCAGTTCTTC. Protein sequence: CASGLGSSGSGNEQFF.

In this sample, this clonotype turned up many times. The chain joins TRBV7-9 to TRBJ2-1, with 11 bases matching TRBD2. There are 15 residues in the CDR3. J lost 6 bases, V lost 1 base, and 2 bases had no gene match. The germline V gene encodes CDR1 SEHNR and CDR2 FQNEAQ (reference sequence). The CDR3 loop is CASSLVTSGSNEQFF. For the CDR3, the DNA is TGTGCCAGCAGCTTAGTTACTAGCGGGAGCAATGAGCAGTTCTTC.

This clonotype was counted only a few times. The chain combines TRBV12-3 or TRBV12-4 with TRBJ2-4, with 7 bases that match TRBD1. The CDR3 runs to 13 residues. With V trimmed by 7 bases and J by 6 bases, 6 bases remained unmatched. CDR3 region: CASTRQGINIQYF. Here the CDR3 DNA reads TGTGCCAGCACCCGACAGGGCATAAACATTCAGTACTTC.

This clonotype was counted a few times. The chain couples TRBV6-1 to TRBJ1-3; D ambiguous. The germline V and J ends were trimmed by 6 bases and 4 bases, with 7 bases remaining between them. Germline V gene data show CDR1 as MNHNS and CDR2 as SASEGT. The CDR3 runs 12 residues. The CDR3 here is CASSVQGNTIYF. The CDR3 DNA reads TGTGCCAGCAGCGTTCAGGGAAACACCATATATTTT.

The V gene is TRBV28, the J gene TRBJ1-5; possible D gene TRBD1, 6 bases. Per the germline V gene, CDR1 is MDHEN and CDR2 is SYDVKM. The CDR3 is 16 amino acids. The V end lost 6 bases, the J end lost 0 bases, and 15 bases lay between the germline ends. The CDR3 protein is CASSRDNWYSNQPQHF. CDR3 bases: TGTGCCAGCAGCCGGGACAATTGGTATAGCAATCAGCCCCAGCATTTT.